The clone carrying this T cell receptor (beta chain) was detected only a few times. Its antigen is as yet unknown. These data are taken from a study of T cell responses to AZD1222 COVID-19 vaccine. General study points: Clonal diversity was possibly underestimated, and white British individuals and females predominated among donors. Increases in Spike-specific TCR breadth and depth were seen after two AZD1222 doses. There were vaccine-associated CD4 TCRs across spike, dominant at 160-218 and 743-854.

Trimming took off 4 bases at V and 2 bases at J, with 5 bases between the two ends. Germline CDR1 and CDR2: DFQATT and SNEGSKA (reference sequence). This CDR3 contains 11 residues. This table comes from immunoSEQ multiplex PCR, and its TCRdb copy is limited to in-frame clones, with some not included. The table includes about 170,000 clones, 70% to 90% detected once. The J gene is TRBJ1-2, the V gene TRBV20-1; no reliable D call. The specimen comprised peripheral blood, sampled on day 0 of AZD1222 vaccination. The receptor comes from an adult in good health. CDR3 sequence (DNA): TGCAGTGCTATCCCGAACTATGGCTACACCTTC. It yields the protein CSAIPNYGYTF.